This T cell receptor (beta chain) was observed in a study of blood T cell repertoires in COVID-19. Study summary: The United States, Italy and Spain supplied acute and convalescent COVID-19 samples. PBMCs, B-cell-depleted T cells, or T cells were the source of the cDNA or gDNA that made up the material.

As originally analysed: Using reference gene primer amplification, nucleated cell counts were estimated. Sequencing used immunoSEQ multiplex PCR; TCRdb keeps in-frame clones, though not all of them. D and trimming were read from the DNA, whereas the V and J calls and clone size are those reported in that table. The sample has about 100,000 clones, 90% to 95% seen once. This CDR3 contains 13 residues. CDR1 is LNHDA, CDR2 SQIVND, per germline (reference sequence). V was cut by 3 bases and J by 5 bases, with 10 bases left in between. Sequencing was performed on peripheral blood. The clonotype originates from a man aged 60-69 years with acute or convalescent COVID-19. The gene calls are TRBV19 and TRBJ2-5; tentative D call: TRBD1 (5 bases). The CDR3 loop reads CASSMGRRETQYF. In nucleotides, the CDR3 is TGTGCCAGTAGTATGGGGCGTCGGGAGACCCAGTACTTC.